A single sample gave rise to the 5 T cell receptor beta chains below, sequenced in a study of PD-1 blockade in classical Hodgkin lymphoma. As to time point: cycle 4 day 1 (C4D1), after 5 to 7 weeks of nivolumab. Every patient experienced relapse after autologous stem cell transplantation, and brentuximab vedotin exposure varied. The CD4+ T cells used were purified from thawed PBMCs through magnetic negative selection. The data were produced by immunoSEQ multiplex PCR, yet TCRdb's version contains in-frame clones alone and is incomplete. The sample has 25,000 to 35,000 clones, around 80% seen once. The sample consisted of CD4+ T cells from blood, taken before the fourth cycle of nivolumab. These receptors originate from a human donor with classical Hodgkin lymphoma.

J is TRBJ2-7 and V is TRBV5-1; 14 bases fit TRBD2. J lost 3 bases, V lost 1 base, and 6 bases had no gene match. The CDR3 covers 17 residues. Germline-derived CDR1 and CDR2 are SGHRS and YFSETQ. Here the CDR3 reads CASSLQWTSGGNYEQYF. The DNA of the CDR3 is TGCGCCAGCAGCTTGCAATGGACTAGCGGGGGGAACTACGAGCAGTACTTC.

The rearrangement uses TRBV2 and TRBJ2-5; no reliable D call. With 8 bases removed from V and 11 bases from J, the gap between germline ends came to 18 bases. This CDR3 contains 12 residues. Germline V CDR1 and CDR2: SNHLY, FYNNEI. CDR3 in DNA: TGTGCCAGCTCCGTCGAAGATGGAACACAGTACTTC. It specifies CASSVEDGTQYF. The complete variable domain, with remaining parts taken from reference TRBV2 and TRBJ2-5, reads EPEVTQTPSHQVTQMGQEVILRCVPISNHLYFYWYRQILGQKVEFLVSFYNNEISEKSEIFDDQFSVERPDGSNFTLKIRSTKLEDSAMYFCASSVEDGTQYFGPGTRLLVL.

The chain uses TRBV4-2 and TRBJ1-1; D gene unclear. This CDR3 region has 13 residues. The germline CDR1 and CDR2 sequences are LGHNA and YNFKEQ. V dropped 1 base and J dropped 1 base, with 4 bases sitting between them. The chain's CDR3 is CASSQGANTEAFF. The CDR3 DNA reads TGTGCCAGCAGCCAAGGGGCGAACACTGAAGCTTTCTTT.

The chain couples TRBV7-9 to TRBJ1-1; no clear D gene. CDR1 and CDR2 from the germline V gene are SEHNR and FQNEAQ (reference sequence). This CDR3 has 14 amino acids. Trimming shortened V by 4 bases and J by 1 base, and 10 bases separated the two germline ends. This chain's CDR3 is CASSSLGRNTEAFF. The DNA of the CDR3 is TGTGCCAGCAGCTCCCTCGGACGGAACACTGAAGCTTTCTTT.

This chain links TRBV7-2 with TRBJ2-4; D perhaps matches TRBD2 (7 bases). V was clipped by 9 bases and J by 1 base, with 16 bases between them. This CDR3 region has 15 residues. Germline CDR1 is SGHTA and CDR2 is FQGNSA. Here the CDR3 DNA reads TGTGCCAGGACCCCCGGGGGGCAGGCCAAAAACATTCAGTACTTC. Amino acids: CARTPGGQAKNIQYF. Combining the CDR3 with reference TRBV7-2 and TRBJ2-4 gives the whole variable domain GAGVSQSPSNKVTEKGKDVELRCDPISGHTALYWYRQSLGQGLEFLIYFQGNSAPDKSGLPSDRFSAERTGGSVSTLTIQRTQQEDSAVYLCARTPGGQAKNIQYFGAGTRLSVL.